This TCR beta chain was identified in a study of blood T cell repertoires in COVID-19. Study overall: Two negative PCRs, clearance, or symptom resolution were required of recovered Cohort 3 donors. There were acute and convalescent COVID-19 samples, and they came from the United States, Italy and Spain. T cells, B-cell-depleted T cells, or PBMCs provided the cDNA or gDNA that served as material.

Researchers sorted participants into cohorts using their self-reported clinical history. V was trimmed by 2 bases and J by 5 bases, leaving 16 bases between them. The CDR3 runs to 15 residues. The germline CDR1 and CDR2 sequences are SGDLS and YYNGEE. The data were produced by immunoSEQ multiplex PCR, yet TCRdb's version contains in-frame clones alone and is incomplete. The sample includes about 190,000 clones, roughly nine tenths of them seen just once. This receptor was identified in a woman aged 40-49 years in a cohort exposed to, infected with or recovered from COVID-19 (not recorded which). The sequenced material came from PBMCs or T cells enriched from blood (not recorded which). The J gene is TRBJ2-5, the V gene TRBV9; D is possibly TRBD2 (7 bases). CDR3 residues: CASSVAAGAGETQYF. CDR3 in DNA: TGTGCCAGCAGCGTTGCGGCGGGGGCGGGTGAGACCCAGTACTTC.